These T cell receptor beta chains were read from a single sample in a study of T cells in Graves' hyperthyroidism and ophthalmopathy. TCRdb called the multiplex PCR reads again in MiXCR, with one record for every CDR3 protein. The top ten hold around a fifth of the sample, which has about 400,000 distinct CDR3 sequences, about 15% seen once. Specimen: blood. The source is a young woman with Graves' ophthalmopathy. Each CDR3 is given with its conserved first and last residue. The order of the fields is D gene, J gene, V gene, clone size, CDR3 protein. The D gene is left open where the match is weak. Not all rows give a size; the values are once, few, many and, for expanded clones, a class.

d_call: -; j_call: TRBJ1-6; v_call: TRBV13; clone_size: few; cdr3_aa: CASSTQRPGGWNSPLHF
d_call: -; j_call: TRBJ2-3; v_call: TRBV20-1; clone_size: many; cdr3_aa: CSGMGGPYSSTDTQYF
d_call: -; j_call: TRBJ1-3; v_call: TRBV6-6; clone_size: many; cdr3_aa: CASSYLPHDTGNTIYF
d_call: -; j_call: TRBJ2-7; v_call: TRBV15; clone_size: many; cdr3_aa: CATSRDASYEQYF
d_call: -; j_call: TRBJ1-3; v_call: TRBV20-1; clone_size: many; cdr3_aa: CSASSLILNTIYF
d_call: -; j_call: TRBJ1-1; v_call: TRBV5-1; clone_size: many; cdr3_aa: CASSLMNTRNTEAFF
d_call: -; j_call: TRBJ2-2; v_call: TRBV5-5; clone_size: many; cdr3_aa: CASSLSTGVNTGELFF
d_call: -; j_call: TRBJ2-1; v_call: TRBV12-5; clone_size: many; cdr3_aa: CASGLGLGGDYNEQFF
d_call: TRBD1; j_call: TRBJ1-2; v_call: TRBV2; clone_size: many; cdr3_aa: CASSEKILTGGTGYTF
d_call: -; j_call: TRBJ1-1; v_call: TRBV7-9; clone_size: many; cdr3_aa: CASSQAGGIPHTEAFF
d_call: TRBD2; j_call: TRBJ2-7; v_call: TRBV6-2/TRBV6-3; clone_size: -; cdr3_aa: CASSNSGGGFYYYEQYF
d_call: -; j_call: TRBJ1-1; v_call: TRBV7-2; clone_size: many; cdr3_aa: CASSAPRVGHTEAFF
d_call: TRBD2; j_call: TRBJ2-5; v_call: TRBV20-1; clone_size: many; cdr3_aa: CSAKTASGTETQYF
d_call: TRBD1; j_call: TRBJ1-2; v_call: TRBV3-1; clone_size: many; cdr3_aa: CASSHRQGLNYGYTF